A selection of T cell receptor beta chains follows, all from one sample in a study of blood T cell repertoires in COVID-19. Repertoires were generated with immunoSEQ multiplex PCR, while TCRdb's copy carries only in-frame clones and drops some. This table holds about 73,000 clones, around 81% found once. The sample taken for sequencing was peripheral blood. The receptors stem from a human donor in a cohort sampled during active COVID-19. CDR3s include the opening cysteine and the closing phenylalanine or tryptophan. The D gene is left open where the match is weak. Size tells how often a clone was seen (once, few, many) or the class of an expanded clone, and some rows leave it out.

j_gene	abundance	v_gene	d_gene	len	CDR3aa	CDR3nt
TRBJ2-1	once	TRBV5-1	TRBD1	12	CASFGTGGKQFF	TGCGCCAGCTTCGGGACAGGGGGAAAGCAGTTCTTC
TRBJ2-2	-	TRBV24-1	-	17	CATSAATGSGRTGELFF	TGTGCCACCAGTGCCGCGACAGGTTCAGGTCGGACCGGGGAGCTGTTTTTT
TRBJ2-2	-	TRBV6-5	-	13	CASKSGNTGELFF	TGTGCCAGCAAATCAGGGAACACCGGGGAGCTGTTTTTT
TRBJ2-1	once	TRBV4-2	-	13	CASSQDRGAEQFF	TGTGCCAGCAGCCAAGATAGAGGAGCTGAGCAGTTCTTC
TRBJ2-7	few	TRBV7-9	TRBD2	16	CASSPPLGDYSSEQYF	TGTGCCAGCAGCCCGCCGCTTGGGGACTACAGTTCCGAGCAGTACTTC
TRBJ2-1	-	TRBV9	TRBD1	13	CASGTGLSNEQFF	TGTGCCTCCGGGACAGGGTTGAGCAATGAGCAGTTCTTC
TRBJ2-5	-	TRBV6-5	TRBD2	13	CASSYRGSGAQYF	TGTGCCAGCAGTTACCGGGGTAGCGGGGCCCAGTACTTC
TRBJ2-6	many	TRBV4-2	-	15	CASSQDLEGANVLTF	TGTGCCAGCAGCCAAGACCTAGAGGGGGCCAACGTCCTGACTTTC
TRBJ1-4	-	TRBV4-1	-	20	CASSHPPGHPLLATNEKLFF	TGCGCCAGCAGCCATCCACCGGGACACCCTCTTCTTGCAACTAATGAAAAACTGTTTTTT
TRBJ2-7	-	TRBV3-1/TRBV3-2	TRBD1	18	CASSQGVTKTGRNYEQYF	TGTGCCAGCAGCCAAGGGGTTACAAAGACAGGGCGAAACTACGAGCAGTACTTC
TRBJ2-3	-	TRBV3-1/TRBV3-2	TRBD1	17	CASSRGTGGYGTDTQYF	TGTGCCAGCAGCCGCGGAACAGGGGGCTATGGCACAGATACGCAGTATTTT
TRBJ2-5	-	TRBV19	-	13	CASSLRAGETQYF	TGTGCCAGTAGTCTCCGTGCCGGGGAGACCCAGTACTTC
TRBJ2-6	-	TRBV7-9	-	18	CASSLGRGMISGANVLTF	TGTGCCAGCAGCCTGGGTCGGGGGATGATCTCTGGGGCCAACGTCCTGACTTTC
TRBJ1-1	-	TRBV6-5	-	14	CASSLDLGSGGAFF	TGTGCCAGCAGTCTGGATCTCGGGTCCGGGGGAGCTTTCTTT
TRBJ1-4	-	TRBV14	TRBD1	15	CASSQDLDRAEKLFF	TGTGCCAGCAGCCAAGATCTAGACAGGGCTGAAAAACTGTTTTTT
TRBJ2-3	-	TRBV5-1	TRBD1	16	CASSLVGTGVGDTQYF	TGCGCCAGCAGCTTGGTCGGGACAGGGGTTGGAGATACGCAGTATTTT
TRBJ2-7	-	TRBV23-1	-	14	CASSPQGEGHEQYF	TGCGCCAGCAGTCCACAGGGTGAGGGACACGAGCAGTACTTC
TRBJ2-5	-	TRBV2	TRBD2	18	CASSEERLAARREETQYF	TGTGCCAGCAGTGAGGAAAGACTAGCGGCCCGTCGTGAAGAGACCCAGTACTTC
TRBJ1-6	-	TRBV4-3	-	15	CASSQEAYYNSPLHF	TGCGCCAGCAGCCAAGAGGCATACTATAATTCACCCCTCCACTTT
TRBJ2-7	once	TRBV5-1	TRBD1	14	CASSWGQGKNEQYF	TGCGCCAGCAGCTGGGGACAGGGGAAAAACGAGCAGTACTTC
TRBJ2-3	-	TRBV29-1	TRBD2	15	CSISGGLTSTDTQYF	TGCAGTATTAGCGGGGGGCTTACTAGCACAGATACGCAGTATTTT
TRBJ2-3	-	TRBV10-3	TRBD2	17	CAISGPDRGGAGDTQYF	TGTGCCATCAGTGGGCCCGACCGCGGGGGGGCCGGAGATACGCAGTATTTT
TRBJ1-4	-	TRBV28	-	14	CATRGGGVSEKLFF	TGTGCCACCCGAGGCGGGGGAGTGAGTGAAAAACTGTTTTTT
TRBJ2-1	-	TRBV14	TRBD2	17	CASSPTGLAGGRDEQFF	TGTGCCAGCAGCCCCACTGGACTAGCGGGGGGCCGCGATGAGCAGTTCTTC
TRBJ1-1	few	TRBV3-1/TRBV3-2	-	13	CASSQGEVDIAFF	TGTGCCAGCAGCCAAGGGGAGGTTGATATAGCTTTCTTT
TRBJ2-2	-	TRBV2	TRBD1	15	CASRTTGGQAGELFF	TGTGCCAGCAGGACTACAGGGGGTCAGGCCGGGGAGCTGTTTTTT
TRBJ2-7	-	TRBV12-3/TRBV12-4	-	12	CASSFLAYEQYF	TGTGCCAGCAGTTTCCTTGCCTACGAGCAGTACTTC
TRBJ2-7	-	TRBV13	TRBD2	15	CASSLGRGASYEQYF	TGTGCCAGCAGCTTGGGGCGGGGGGCCTCCTACGAGCAGTACTTC
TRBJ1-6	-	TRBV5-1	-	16	CASSAGQSSYNSPLHF	TGCGCCAGCAGCGCTGGACAGAGCTCCTATAATTCACCCCTCCACTTT
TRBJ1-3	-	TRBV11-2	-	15	CASSLTGPSGNTIYF	TGTGCCAGCAGCTTGACAGGTCCCTCTGGAAACACCATATATTTT
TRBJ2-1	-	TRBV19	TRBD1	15	CASSLGQGSHNEQFF	TGTGCCAGTAGCCTAGGACAGGGGTCTCACAATGAGCAGTTCTTC
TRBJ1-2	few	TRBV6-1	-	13	CASRPRELYGYTF	TGTGCCAGCAGACCCCGGGAGCTCTATGGCTACACCTTC
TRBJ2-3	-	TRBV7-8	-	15	CASSLDRVRTDTQYF	TGTGCCAGCAGCTTAGACAGGGTTCGCACAGATACGCAGTATTTT
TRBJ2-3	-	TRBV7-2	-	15	CASSPAGVSTDTQYF	TGTGCCAGCAGCCCAGCAGGCGTGAGCACAGATACGCAGTATTTT
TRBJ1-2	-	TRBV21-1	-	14	CASSKVLGGYGYTF	TGTGCCAGCAGCAAAGTCCTGGGGGGGTATGGCTACACCTTC
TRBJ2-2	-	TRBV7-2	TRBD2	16	CASRHLAGGSTGELFF	TGTGCCAGCAGGCATCTAGCGGGGGGGAGCACCGGGGAGCTGTTTTTT
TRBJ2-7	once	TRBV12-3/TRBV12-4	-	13	CASCSGACYEQYF	TGTGCCAGCTGCTCAGGGGCTTGCTACGAGCAGTACTTC
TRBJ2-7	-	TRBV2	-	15	CASSARRAGPREQYF	TGTGCCAGCAGTGCTCGTCGGGCAGGGCCTCGGGAGCAGTACTTC
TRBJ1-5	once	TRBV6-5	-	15	CASSPGRADNQPQHF	TGTGCCAGCAGTCCCGGGAGGGCAGACAATCAGCCCCAGCATTTT
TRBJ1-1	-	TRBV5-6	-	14	CASSNQGGRSEAFF	TGTGCCAGCAGCAACCAGGGTGGGAGGTCTGAAGCTTTCTTT
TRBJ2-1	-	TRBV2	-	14	CASCPLGGGNEQFF	TGTGCCAGCTGTCCCCTAGGGGGGGGGAATGAGCAGTTCTTC
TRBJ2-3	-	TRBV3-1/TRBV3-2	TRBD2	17	CASSPLRTSGGGDTQYF	TGTGCCAGCAGCCCACTCCGGACTAGCGGGGGGGGTGATACGCAGTATTTT
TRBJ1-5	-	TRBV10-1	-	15	CASSVTRRVNQPQHF	TGCGCCAGCAGTGTGACCCGGAGGGTTAATCAGCCCCAGCATTTT
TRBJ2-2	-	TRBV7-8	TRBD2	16	CALGLAGGLATGELFF	TGTGCCCTGGGGCTAGCGGGGGGATTGGCTACCGGGGAGCTGTTTTTT
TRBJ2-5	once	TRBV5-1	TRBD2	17	CASSLVPSGGAAETQYF	TGCGCCAGCAGCTTGGTTCCTAGCGGGGGGGCCGCAGAGACCCAGTACTTC
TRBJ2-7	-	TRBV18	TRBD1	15	CASSPRTGRAYEQYF	TGTGCCAGCTCACCCCGGACAGGGAGAGCCTACGAGCAGTACTTC
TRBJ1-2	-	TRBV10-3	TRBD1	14	CAITKGQGNYGYTF	TGTGCCATCACAAAAGGACAGGGCAACTATGGCTACACCTTC
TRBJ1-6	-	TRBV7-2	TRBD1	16	CASSPRPGGVGSPLHF	TGTGCCAGCAGCCCACGGCCAGGGGGCGTCGGTTCACCCCTCCACTTT
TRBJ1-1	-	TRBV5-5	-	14	CASSSARGNTEAFF	TGTGCCAGCAGCTCAGCCAGGGGTAACACTGAAGCTTTCTTT
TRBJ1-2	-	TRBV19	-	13	CASRPTPNYGYTF	TGTGCCAGTAGACCGACTCCTAACTATGGCTACACCTTC
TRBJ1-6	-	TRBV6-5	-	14	CASSRTASPSPLHF	TGTGCCAGCAGTCGGACAGCCTCCCCTTCACCCCTCCACTTT
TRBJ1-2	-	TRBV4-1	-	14	CASSQGPADYGYTF	TGCGCCAGCAGCCAAGGACCTGCGGACTATGGCTACACCTTC
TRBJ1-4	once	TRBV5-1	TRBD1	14	CASSLAGGNEKLFF	TGCGCCAGCAGCTTGGCAGGGGGCAATGAAAAACTGTTTTTT